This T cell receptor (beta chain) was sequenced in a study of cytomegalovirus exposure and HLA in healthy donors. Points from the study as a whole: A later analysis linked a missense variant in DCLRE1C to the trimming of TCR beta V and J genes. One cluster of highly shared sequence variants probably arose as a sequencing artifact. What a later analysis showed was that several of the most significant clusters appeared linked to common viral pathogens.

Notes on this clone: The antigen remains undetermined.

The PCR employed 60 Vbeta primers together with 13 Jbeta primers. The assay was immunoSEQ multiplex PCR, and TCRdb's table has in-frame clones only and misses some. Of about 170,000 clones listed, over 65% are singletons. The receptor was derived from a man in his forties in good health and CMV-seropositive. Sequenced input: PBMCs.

The CDR3: CASSSPIHALAPGELFF. CDR3 sequence (DNA): TGTGCCAGCAGCTCCCCAATCCATGCCCTAGCCCCCGGGGAGCTGTTTTTT. V and J are TRBV11-2 and TRBJ2-2, with a possible D match to TRBD2 (5 bases). V lost 4 bases to trimming and J lost 6 bases, with 21 bases between them. This CDR3 is built from 17 residues. Germline CDR1 SGHAT, CDR2 FQNNGV.